The 20 T cell receptor beta chains below all came from one sample that was sequenced in a study of CD8+CD57+ T cells in acquired aplastic anemia. Researchers used genomic DNA as the template to profile TCR beta VDJ and CDR3. TCRdb redid the calling of the reads with MiXCR, one entry per CDR3 protein. Here the sample spans approximately 200,000 distinct CDR3 sequences, 61% being singletons. The specimen was sorted CD4+, CD8+, or CD8+CD57+ T cells (not recorded which) from PBMCs. All receptors come from a human donor in good health.

Many counts were recorded for this clonotype. The chain has TRBV19 and TRBJ1-6; D possibly corresponds to TRBD1 (6 bases). Trimming removed 10 bases from V and 7 bases from J, with 14 bases in between. CDR1 is LNHDA and CDR2 is SQIVND in the germline V gene (reference sequence). This CDR3 is 13 amino acids long. The CDR3 spells CAIGDTVNSPLHF. CDR3 in DNA: TGTGCCATTGGGGACACCGTAAATTCACCCCTCCACTTT.

This clonotype was observed a handful of times. The chain uses TRBV7-9 and TRBJ1-6; the match to TRBD1 covers 8 bases. The germline V gene has CDR1 SEHNR and CDR2 FQNEAQ (reference sequence). V lost 4 bases and J lost 10; bases outside the gene matches: 12. CDR3 length equals 16 residues. CDR3 sequence (DNA): TGTGCCAGCAGCTACCTTCAGACAGGGGACGGGTCACCCCTCCACTTT. It codes for CASSYLQTGDGSPLHF. The whole variable domain, filled in from reference TRBV7-9 and TRBJ1-6, reads DTGVSQNPRHKITKRGQNVTFRCDPISEHNRLYWYRQTLGQGPEFLTYFQNEAQLEKSRLLSDRFSAERPKGSFSTLEIQRTEQGDSAMYLCASSYLQTGDGSPLHFGNGTRLTVT.

The chain recombines TRBV7-9 with TRBJ1-1; maybe TRBD1 (5 bases). Germline CDR1 is SEHNR and CDR2 is FQNEAQ (reference sequence). This CDR3 has 14 residues. Trimming shortened V by 4 bases and J by 6 bases, and 15 bases separated the two germline ends. CDR3 loop: CASSSMVGVAEAFF. The CDR3 bases are TGTGCCAGCAGCTCGATGGTAGGGGTAGCTGAAGCTTTCTTT.

This clonotype was recorded only once. This chain joins TRBV20-1 and TRBJ2-7; 10 positions agree with TRBD2. Germline assignment: CDR1 DFQATT and CDR2 SNEGSKA (reference sequence). V shed 5 bases, J shed 4 bases, and the junction held 8 bases outside the gene matches. The CDR3 covers 14 residues. The CDR3 nucleotides read TGCAGTGCTTTCAGCGGGAGGGCCGTGTACGAGCAGTACTTC. Translated, it gives CSAFSGRAVYEQYF.

This clonotype appeared a few times. This chain uses TRBV2 with TRBJ1-1; no clear D. This CDR3 has 14 amino acids. V was shortened by 2 bases and J by 3 bases, with 10 bases between the two germline ends. Germline V lookup: CDR1 SNHLY, CDR2 FYNNEI. CDR3 residues: CASSERSRHTEAFF. CDR3 bases: TGTGCCAGCAGTGAACGGTCCCGGCACACTGAAGCTTTCTTT.

This clonotype was counted many times. The chain carries TRBV28 and TRBJ1-6, with TRBD1 matching over 7 bases. CDR3 length: 13 amino acids. Germline CDR1 is MDHEN and CDR2 is SYDVKM. V lost 6 bases to trimming and J lost 10 bases; unmatched junction nucleotides: 6. CDR3 residues: CASRTGYGSPLHF. In DNA form, the CDR3 reads TGTGCCAGCAGGACAGGGTATGGCTCACCCCTCCACTTT.

The V call is TRBV20-1, the J call TRBJ1-1, with 8 bases matching TRBD1. The CDR3 is 14 residues long. V shed 3 bases, J shed 4 bases, and the junction held 7 bases outside the gene matches. Per the germline V gene, CDR1 is DFQATT and CDR2 is SNEGSKA (reference sequence). The CDR3 nucleotides are TGCAGTGCTAGTTCCGGGACAGGCCTCACTGAAGCTTTCTTT. It yields the protein CSASSGTGLTEAFF.

The chain uses TRBV7-9 and TRBJ2-2; the D is unclear. V was clipped by 5 bases and J by 6 bases, with 13 bases between them. The CDR3 contains 14 residues. Germline lookup yields CDR1 SEHNR and CDR2 FQNEAQ (reference sequence). The DNA for the CDR3 is TGTGCCAGCAGCCAAGACCGCCTAGCCGGGGAGCTGTTTTTT. It yields the protein CASSQDRLAGELFF.

This clonotype has at least ten counts. The chain employs TRBV20-1 and TRBJ1-1; 11 bases are a match to TRBD1. V was pared by 3 bases and J by 6 bases, with 12 bases of the junction left unmatched. Germline-derived CDR1 and CDR2 are DFQATT and SNEGSKA (reference sequence). This CDR3 contains 16 residues. This chain's CDR3 is CSARDRGRTVDAEAFF. CDR3 in DNA: TGCAGTGCTAGGGACAGGGGGCGGACGGTAGATGCTGAAGCTTTCTTT.

The chain is built from TRBV10-3 and TRBJ1-3; D perhaps matches TRBD1 (5 bases). Trimming pared 8 bases from V and 1 base from J, leaving 21 bases between. The CDR3 runs to 17 residues. CDR1 is ENHRY, CDR2 SYGVKD, per germline. The CDR3 DNA follows: TGTGCCATCTTAACTCGGGACCTACAGGAATCTGGAAACACCATATATTTT. Translated: CAILTRDLQESGNTIYF.

This clonotype was seen repeatedly, ten times or more. V gene TRBV29-1 combines with J gene TRBJ2-1; possibly TRBD2 for D (7 bases). The CDR3 runs 15 residues. V lost 8 bases and J lost 3, with 20 bases in between. CDR1 SQVTM and CDR2 ANQGSEA come from the germline V gene. CDR3 in DNA: TGCAGCACAGAGAAGGCGGGGGCCCTCTACAATGAGCAGTTCTTC. Protein: CSTEKAGALYNEQFF.

There are many counts of this clonotype. The chain combines TRBV6-4 with TRBJ2-1; 10 bases agree with TRBD2. The trim removed 4 bases at V and 2 bases at J, leaving 5 bases unmatched. Germline V lookup: CDR1 MRHNA, CDR2 SNTAGT. This CDR3 comprises 16 residues. The CDR3: CASSGDSGGPYNEQFF. In nucleotides, the CDR3 is TGTGCCAGCAGTGGCGATAGCGGGGGGCCCTACAATGAGCAGTTCTTC.

This clonotype has ten or more counts. The chain couples TRBV4-3 to TRBJ2-2, with D perhaps TRBD1 (5 bases). Trimming left V 5 bases short and J 0 bases short, with 10 bases between. The CDR3 is 15 residues long. Germline-derived CDR1 and CDR2 are LGHNA and YSLEER. CDR3 region: CASSYRTSNTGELFF. The CDR3 DNA is TGCGCCAGCAGCTACAGGACCTCGAACACCGGGGAGCTGTTTTTT.

Written as DNA, the CDR3 is TGTCCCCAGGGCTGTGCGAACACCGGGGAGCTGTTTTTT. It yields the protein CPQGCANTGELFF. This rearrangement joins TRBV25-1 to TRBJ2-2, with D possibly matching TRBD1 (5 bases). Germline CDR1 reads MGHDK; CDR2 reads SYGVNS. The CDR3 runs to 13 residues.

Points on this clonotype: The germline gene is not matched at one end of the junction; a read error may be the cause. The chain recombines TRBV12-3 or TRBV12-4 with TRBJ2-1; 10 positions match TRBD2. The CDR3 covers 14 residues. The CDR3 DNA sequence: TGTGCCAGCAGGTTAGCGGGAGGTAAGGATGAGCAGTTCTTC. Translation gives CASRLAGGKDEQFF.

This clonotype turned up a few times. The chain couples TRBV20-1 to TRBJ2-1; D is uncertain. This CDR3 has 11 amino acids. The V end lost 1 base, the J end lost 5 bases, and 3 bases lay between the germline ends. CDR1 is DFQATT and CDR2 is SNEGSKA in the germline V gene (reference sequence). The CDR3 nucleotides are TGCAGTGCTAGAGGGGACAATGAGCAGTTCTTC. Encoded protein: CSARGDNEQFF.

The chain joins TRBV24-1 to TRBJ2-1, with 11 bases that match TRBD2. Germline CDR1 is KGHDR and CDR2 is SFDVKD. This CDR3 has 16 amino acids. After removal of 4 bases from V and 5 bases from J, the junction contained 6 bases not matched to a gene. CDR3 nucleotide sequence: TGTGCCACCAGTGAAACAACTAGCGGGAGAGACAATGAGCAGTTCTTC. Residues: CATSETTSGRDNEQFF.

The table lists this clonotype with a few counts. This rearrangement joins TRBV27 to TRBJ2-7; D unclear. Between the trimmed V and J ends, which lost 6 bases and 2 bases, there was a span of 8 bases. Germline V CDR1 and CDR2: MNHEY, SMNVEV (reference sequence). CDR3 length: 12 residues. For the CDR3, the DNA is TGTGCCAGCAGCCCCCCAACCTACGAGCAGTACTTC. This encodes CASSPPTYEQYF.

Ten or more counts support this clonotype. The chain links TRBV20-1 to TRBJ2-3; 8 nucleotides agree with TRBD1. Germline CDR1 and CDR2: DFQATT and SNEGSKA (reference sequence). CDR3 size: 16 residues. V shed 0 bases and J 3 bases; nucleotides not matched to a gene: 8. CDR3 sequence reads: CSARDLRQGRTDTQYF. The CDR3 bases are TGCAGTGCTAGAGATCTCCGACAGGGGAGAACAGATACGCAGTATTTT.

Many counts were recorded for this clonotype. This chain joins TRBV7-3 and TRBJ2-1; 7 nucleotides align to TRBD2. Germline V gene data show CDR1 as SGHTA and CDR2 as FQGTGA. The CDR3 is made up of 15 amino acids. The ends lost 8 bases at V and 3 bases at J; junction bases unmatched: 10. The CDR3 DNA follows: TGTGCCAGCCGTGACAGCGGGAATGTCTACAATGAGCAGTTCTTC. It encodes CASRDSGNVYNEQFF. Complete variable domain (other parts from reference TRBV7-3 and TRBJ2-1): GAGVSQTPSNKVTEKGKYVELRCDPISGHTALYWYRQSLGQGPEFLIYFQGTGAADDSGLPNDRFFAVRPEGSVSTLKIQRTERGDSAVYLCASRDSGNVYNEQFFGPGTRLTVL.